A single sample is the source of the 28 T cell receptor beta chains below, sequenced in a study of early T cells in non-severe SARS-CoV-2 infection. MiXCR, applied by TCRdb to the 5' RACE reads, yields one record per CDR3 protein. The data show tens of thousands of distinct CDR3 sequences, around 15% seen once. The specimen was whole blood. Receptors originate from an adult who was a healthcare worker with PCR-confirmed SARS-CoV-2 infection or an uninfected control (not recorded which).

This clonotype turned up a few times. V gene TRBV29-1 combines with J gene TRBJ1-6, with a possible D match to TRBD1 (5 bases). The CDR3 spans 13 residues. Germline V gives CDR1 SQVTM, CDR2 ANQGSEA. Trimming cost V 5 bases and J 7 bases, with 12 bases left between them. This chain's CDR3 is CSVREGTNSPLHF. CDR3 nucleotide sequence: TGCAGCGTTCGTGAAGGGACGAATTCACCCCTCCACTTT.

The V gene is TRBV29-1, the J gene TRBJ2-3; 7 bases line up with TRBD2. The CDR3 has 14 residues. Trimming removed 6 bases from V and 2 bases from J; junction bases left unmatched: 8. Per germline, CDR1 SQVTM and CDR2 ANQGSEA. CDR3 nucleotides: TGCAGCGTAGGAGCTAGCGGAACCACAGATACGCAGTATTTT. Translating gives CSVGASGTTDTQYF.

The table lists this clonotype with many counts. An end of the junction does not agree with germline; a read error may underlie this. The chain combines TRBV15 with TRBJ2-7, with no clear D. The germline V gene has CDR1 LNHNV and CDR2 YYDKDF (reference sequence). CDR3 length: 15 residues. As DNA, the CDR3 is TGTGCCACCAGCAGCGGAAAAAGAAGATCCTCCGAGCAGTACTTC. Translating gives CATSSGKRRSSEQYF.

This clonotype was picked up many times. For the CDR3, the DNA is TGTGCCAGCAGTTCTCGACAGGTAGGGACCTACAATGAGCAGTTCTTC. Translation: CASSSRQVGTYNEQFF. The chain couples TRBV6-2 or TRBV6-3 to TRBJ2-1, with D perhaps matching TRBD1 (6 bases). Per the germline V gene, CDR1 is MNHEY and CDR2 is SVGEGT. The CDR3 contains 16 residues. V was shortened by 4 bases and J by 2 bases, with 15 bases between the two germline ends.

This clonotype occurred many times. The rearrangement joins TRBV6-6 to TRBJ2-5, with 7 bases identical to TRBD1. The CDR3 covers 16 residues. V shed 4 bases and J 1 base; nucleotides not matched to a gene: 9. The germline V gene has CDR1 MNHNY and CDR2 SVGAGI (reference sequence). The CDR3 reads CASSLQGGGRQETQYF. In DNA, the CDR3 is TGTGCCAGCAGTTTACAAGGGGGCGGTCGCCAAGAGACCCAGTACTTC.

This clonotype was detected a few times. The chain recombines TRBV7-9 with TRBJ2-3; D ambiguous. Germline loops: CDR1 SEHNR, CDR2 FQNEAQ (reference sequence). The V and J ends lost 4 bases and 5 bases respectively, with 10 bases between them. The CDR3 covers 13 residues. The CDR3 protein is CASSSMPKDTQYF. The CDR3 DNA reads TGTGCCAGCAGCTCTATGCCGAAAGATACGCAGTATTTT.

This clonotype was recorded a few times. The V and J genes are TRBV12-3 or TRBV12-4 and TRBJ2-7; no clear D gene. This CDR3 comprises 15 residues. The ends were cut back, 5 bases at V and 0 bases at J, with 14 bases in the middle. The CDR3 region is CASSPPWLTSYEQYF. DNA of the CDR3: TGTGCCAGCAGTCCACCCTGGCTAACCTCCTACGAGCAGTACTTC.

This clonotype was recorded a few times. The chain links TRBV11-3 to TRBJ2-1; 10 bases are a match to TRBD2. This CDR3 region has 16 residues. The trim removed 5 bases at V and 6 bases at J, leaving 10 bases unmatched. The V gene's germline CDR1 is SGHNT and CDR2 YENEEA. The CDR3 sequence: CASSDLASGSPNEQFF. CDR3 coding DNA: TGTGCCAGCAGCGACCTGGCTAGCGGGAGTCCCAATGAGCAGTTCTTC.

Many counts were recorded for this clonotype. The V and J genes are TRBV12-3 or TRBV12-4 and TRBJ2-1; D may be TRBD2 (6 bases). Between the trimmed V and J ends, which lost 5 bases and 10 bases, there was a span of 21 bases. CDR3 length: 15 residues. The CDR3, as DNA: TGTGCCAGCAGTGGCTCTCGGGGGACCACAGAGGAGCAGTTCTTC. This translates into CASSGSRGTTEEQFF.

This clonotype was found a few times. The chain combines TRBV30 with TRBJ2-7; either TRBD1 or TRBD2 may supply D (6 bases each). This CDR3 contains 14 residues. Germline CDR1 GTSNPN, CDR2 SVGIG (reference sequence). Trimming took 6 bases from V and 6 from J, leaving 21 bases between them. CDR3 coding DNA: TGTGCCTGCTCCCGGGACATTTGGAGGGGCGAGCAGTACTTC. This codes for CACSRDIWRGEQYF. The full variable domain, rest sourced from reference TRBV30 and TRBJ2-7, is SQTIHQWPATLVQPVGSPLSLECTVEGTSNPNLYWYRQAAGRGLQLLFYSVGIGQISSEVPQNLSASRPQDRQFILSSKKLLLSDSGFYLCACSRDIWRGEQYFGPGTRLTVT.

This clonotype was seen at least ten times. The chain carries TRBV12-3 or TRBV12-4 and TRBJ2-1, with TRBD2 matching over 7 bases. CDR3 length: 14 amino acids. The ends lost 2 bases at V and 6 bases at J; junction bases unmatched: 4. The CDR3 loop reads CASSLPREFNEQFF. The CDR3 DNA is TGTGCCAGCAGTTTACCGCGGGAGTTCAATGAGCAGTTCTTC.

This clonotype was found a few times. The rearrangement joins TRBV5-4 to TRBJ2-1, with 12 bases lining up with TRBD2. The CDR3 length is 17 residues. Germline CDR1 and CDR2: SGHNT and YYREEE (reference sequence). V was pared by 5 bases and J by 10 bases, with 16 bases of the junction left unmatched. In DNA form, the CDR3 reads TGTGCCAGCAGTCTCGGATTACTAGCGGGGGGCCGAAGCGAGCAGTTCTTC. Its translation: CASSLGLLAGGRSEQFF. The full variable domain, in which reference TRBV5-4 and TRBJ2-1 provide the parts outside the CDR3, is ETGVTQSPTHLIKTRGQQVTLRCSSQSGHNTVSWYQQALGQGPQFIFQYYREEENGRGNFPPRFSGLQFPNYSSELNVNALELDDSALYLCASSLGLLAGGRSEQFFGPGTRLTVL.

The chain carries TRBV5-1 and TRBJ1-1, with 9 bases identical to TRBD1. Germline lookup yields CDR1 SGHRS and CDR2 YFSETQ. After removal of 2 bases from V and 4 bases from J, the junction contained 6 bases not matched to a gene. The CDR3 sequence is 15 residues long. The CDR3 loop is CASSLSGQGGTEAFF. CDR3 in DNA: TGCGCCAGCAGCTTATCGGGACAGGGAGGCACTGAAGCTTTCTTT.

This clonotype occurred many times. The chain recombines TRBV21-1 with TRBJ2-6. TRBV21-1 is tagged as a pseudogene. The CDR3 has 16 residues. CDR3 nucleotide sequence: TGTGCCAGCAGCAGAGCTCCCTTGGTATCGGCCAACGTCCTGACTTTC. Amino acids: CASSRAPLVSANVLTF.

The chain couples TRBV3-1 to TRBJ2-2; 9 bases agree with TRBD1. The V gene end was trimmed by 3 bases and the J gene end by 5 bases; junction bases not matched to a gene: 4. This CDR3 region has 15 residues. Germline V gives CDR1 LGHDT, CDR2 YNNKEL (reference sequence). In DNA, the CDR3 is TGTGCCAGCAGCCACAAGACAGGGGGTACCGGGGAGCTGTTTTTT. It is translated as CASSHKTGGTGELFF.

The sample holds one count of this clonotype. CDR3 sequence (DNA): TGTGCCAGCAGTACACCAGGCGATGAGCAGTTCTTC. This encodes CASSTPGDEQFF. The chain links TRBV28 to TRBJ2-1; D ambiguous. V lost 5 bases and J lost 8, with 10 bases in between. Germline V gene lookup returns CDR1 MDHEN and CDR2 SYDVKM. The CDR3 has 12 residues.

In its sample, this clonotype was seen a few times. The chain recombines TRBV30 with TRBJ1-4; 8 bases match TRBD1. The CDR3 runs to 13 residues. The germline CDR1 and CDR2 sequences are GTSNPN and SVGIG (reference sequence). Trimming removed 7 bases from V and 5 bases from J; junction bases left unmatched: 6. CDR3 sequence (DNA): TGTGCCTTTTTCGGACAGGGAAATGAAAAACTGTTTTTT. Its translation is CAFFGQGNEKLFF.

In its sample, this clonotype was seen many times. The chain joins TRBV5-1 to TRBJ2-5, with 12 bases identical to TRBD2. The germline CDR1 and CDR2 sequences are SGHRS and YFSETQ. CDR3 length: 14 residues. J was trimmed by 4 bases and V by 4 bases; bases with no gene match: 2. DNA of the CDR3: TGCGCCAGCAGCCGGGGACTAGCGGGAGAGACCCAGTACTTC. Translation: CASSRGLAGETQYF.

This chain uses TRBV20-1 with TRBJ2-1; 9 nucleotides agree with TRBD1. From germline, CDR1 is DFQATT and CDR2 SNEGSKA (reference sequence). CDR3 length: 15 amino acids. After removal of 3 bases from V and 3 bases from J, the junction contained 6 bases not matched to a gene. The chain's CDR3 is CSASGDRDIYNEQFF. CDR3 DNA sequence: TGCAGTGCTAGCGGGGACAGGGATATCTACAATGAGCAGTTCTTC.

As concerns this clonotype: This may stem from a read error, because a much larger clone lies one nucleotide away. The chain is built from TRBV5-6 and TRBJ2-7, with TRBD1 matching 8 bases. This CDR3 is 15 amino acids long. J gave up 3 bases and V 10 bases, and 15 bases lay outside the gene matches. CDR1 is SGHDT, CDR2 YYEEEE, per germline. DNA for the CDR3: TGTGCCGGCTTTTTGGCCGGGACAGGCAGCTACGAGCAGTACTTC. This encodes CAGFLAGTGSYEQYF. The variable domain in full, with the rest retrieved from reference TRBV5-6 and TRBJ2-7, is DAGVTQSPTHLIKTRGQQVTLRCSPKSGHDTVSWYQQALGQGPQFIFQYYEEEERQRGNFPDRFSGHQFPNYSSELNVNALLLGDSALYLCAGFLAGTGSYEQYFGPGTRLTVT.

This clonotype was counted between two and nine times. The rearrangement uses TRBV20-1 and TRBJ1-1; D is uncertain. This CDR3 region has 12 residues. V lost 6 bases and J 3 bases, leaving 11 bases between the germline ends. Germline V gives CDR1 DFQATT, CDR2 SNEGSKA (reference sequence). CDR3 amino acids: CSAPGSHTEAFF. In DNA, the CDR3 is TGCAGTGCCCCCGGGTCCCACACTGAAGCTTTCTTT.

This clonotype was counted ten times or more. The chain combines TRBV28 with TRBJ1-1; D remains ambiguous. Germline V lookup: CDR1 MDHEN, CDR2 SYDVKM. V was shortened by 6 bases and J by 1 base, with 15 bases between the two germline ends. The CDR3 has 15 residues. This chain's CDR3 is CASSLPGRRNTEAFF. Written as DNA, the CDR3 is TGTGCCAGCAGCCTCCCGGGAAGGCGGAACACTGAAGCTTTCTTT.

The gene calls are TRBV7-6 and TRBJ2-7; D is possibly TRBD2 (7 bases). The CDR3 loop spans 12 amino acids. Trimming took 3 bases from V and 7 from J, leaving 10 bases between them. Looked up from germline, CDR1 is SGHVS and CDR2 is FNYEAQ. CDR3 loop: CASSFGGREQYF. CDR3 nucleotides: TGTGCCAGCAGCTTCGGGGGGCGGGAGCAGTACTTC.

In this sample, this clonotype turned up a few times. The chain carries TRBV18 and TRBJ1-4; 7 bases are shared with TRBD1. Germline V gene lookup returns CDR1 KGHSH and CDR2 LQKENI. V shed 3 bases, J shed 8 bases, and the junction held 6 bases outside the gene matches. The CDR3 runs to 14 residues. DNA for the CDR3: TGTGCCAGCTCACCCCAGGGGGACTACGAAAAACTGTTTTTT. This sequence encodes CASSPQGDYEKLFF.

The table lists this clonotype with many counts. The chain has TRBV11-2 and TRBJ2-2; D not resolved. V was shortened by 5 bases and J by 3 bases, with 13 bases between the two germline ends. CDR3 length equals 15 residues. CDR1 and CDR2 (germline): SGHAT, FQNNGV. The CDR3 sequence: CASSISVSHTGELFF. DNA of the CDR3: TGTGCCAGCAGCATAAGCGTCTCTCACACCGGGGAGCTGTTTTTT.

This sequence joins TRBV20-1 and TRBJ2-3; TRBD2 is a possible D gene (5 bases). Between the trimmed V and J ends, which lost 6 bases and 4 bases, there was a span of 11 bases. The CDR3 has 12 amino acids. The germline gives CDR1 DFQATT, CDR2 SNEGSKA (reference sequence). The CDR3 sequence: CSAPRAPDTQYF. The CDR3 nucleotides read TGCAGTGCCCCGAGGGCCCCAGATACGCAGTATTTT.

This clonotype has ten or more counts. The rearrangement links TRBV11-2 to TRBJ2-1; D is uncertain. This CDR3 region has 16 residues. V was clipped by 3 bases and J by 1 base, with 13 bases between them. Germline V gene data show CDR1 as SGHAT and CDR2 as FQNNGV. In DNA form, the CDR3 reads TGTGCCAGCAGCTTGGTGGCAGGCGCTTCCTACAATGAGCAGTTCTTC. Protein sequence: CASSLVAGASYNEQFF.

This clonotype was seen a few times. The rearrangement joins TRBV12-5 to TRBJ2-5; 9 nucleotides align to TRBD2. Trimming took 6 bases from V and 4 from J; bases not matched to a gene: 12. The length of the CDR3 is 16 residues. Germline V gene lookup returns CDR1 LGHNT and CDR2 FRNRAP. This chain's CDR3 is CASGPAGTSSTETQYF. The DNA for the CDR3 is TGTGCTAGTGGCCCTGCCGGGACTAGCAGTACAGAGACCCAGTACTTC.